Each of the 27 T cell receptor beta chains below was sequenced from the same sample in a study of blood T cell repertoires in COVID-19. Libraries were prepared by immunoSEQ multiplex PCR; TCRdb keeps only in-frame clonotypes and omits some of them. The sample has approximately 230,000 clones; 82% are singletons. Sequenced sample: peripheral blood. All receptors derive from an elderly woman with active or convalescent COVID-19.

The chain recombines TRBV23-1 with TRBJ2-5, with TRBD1 matching 7 bases. TRBV23-1 falls under the ORF class, with uncertain function. CDR3 length: 16 amino acids. V lost 4 bases, J lost 5 bases, and 13 bases stayed unmatched. Here the CDR3 reads CASSLVHTGVMETQYF. In DNA form, the CDR3 reads TGCGCCAGCAGTCTAGTACATACAGGGGTGATGGAGACCCAGTACTTC.

In its sample, this clone was seen once. V usage is TRBV29-1 and J usage is TRBJ2-1; D possibly corresponds to TRBD1 (6 bases). Trimming took 5 bases from V and 0 from J, leaving 14 bases between them. This CDR3 has 15 residues. CDR1 SQVTM and CDR2 ANQGSEA come from the germline V gene. The CDR3 loop reads CSVTLYRVSYNEQFF. CDR3 bases: TGCAGCGTTACACTATACAGGGTCTCCTACAATGAGCAGTTCTTC.

V gene TRBV6-4 combines with J gene TRBJ1-2; D gene uncertain. Germline assignment: CDR1 MRHNA and CDR2 SNTAGT. The CDR3 totals 15 residues. Trimming removed 8 bases at V and 3 bases at J, with 19 bases between. The CDR3 nucleotides are TGTGCCAGCGTTCCAGAGCGAGGGTCCGACTATGGCTACACCTTC. Protein: CASVPERGSDYGYTF.

The chain links TRBV6-1 to TRBJ1-6; TRBD1 might be the D (6 bases). The germline V gene encodes CDR1 MNHNS and CDR2 SASEGT. CDR3 length: 13 residues. V shed 3 bases and J shed 8 bases, with 8 bases lying between them. The CDR3 here is CASSDSGDSPLHF. For the CDR3, the DNA is TGTGCCAGCAGTGATTCAGGGGATTCACCCCTCCACTTT.

This clone was detected a few times. J is TRBJ2-5 and V is TRBV4-1; a weak D match, TRBD1 (6 bases). CDR1 MGHRA and CDR2 YSYEKL come from the germline V gene. Trimming stripped 2 bases from V and 5 bases from J, with 15 bases between. CDR3 length equals 15 residues. CDR3 region: CASSQTRTARETQYF. The CDR3 DNA follows: TGCGCCAGCAGCCAAACCCGGACAGCGAGGGAGACCCAGTACTTC.

The CDR3 coding sequence is TGTGCCAGCAGCCACCGGGGCTATGGCTACACCTTC. The encoded protein is CASSHRGYGYTF. The rearrangement links TRBV3-1 (or the pseudogene TRBV3-2) to TRBJ1-2; D is unclear. Trimming pared 3 bases from V and 4 bases from J, leaving 6 bases between. Germline V gene lookup returns CDR1 LGHDT and CDR2 YNNKEL (reference sequence). This CDR3 spans 12 amino acids.

V usage is TRBV30 and J usage is TRBJ2-2; TRBD1 matches at 11 bases. The junction had 6 bases not matched to a gene; V was cut back by 2 bases and J by 1 base. CDR1 GTSNPN and CDR2 SVGIG come from the germline V gene (reference sequence). The CDR3 sequence is 17 residues long. CDR3 DNA: TGTGCCTGGAGTCGGACAGGGGGCTTCGGGAACACCGGGGAGCTGTTTTTT. Its protein is CAWSRTGGFGNTGELFF.

This rearrangement joins TRBV3-1 (or the pseudogene TRBV3-2) to TRBJ2-7, with D possibly matching TRBD2 (5 bases). The germline V and J ends were trimmed by 0 bases and 6 bases, with 12 bases remaining between them. This CDR3 comprises 14 residues. Germline loops: CDR1 LGHDT, CDR2 YNNKEL (reference sequence). As DNA, the CDR3 is TGTGCCAGCAGCCAAGAACTAGTCGTCAGCGAGCAGTACTTC. This translates into CASSQELVVSEQYF.

Only a few counts were recorded for this clone. The CDR3 loop is CASSEWGEAGQPQHF. The CDR3 nucleotides are TGTGCCAGCAGTGAATGGGGGGAGGCAGGCCAGCCCCAGCATTTT. The chain joins TRBV2 to TRBJ1-5; D is perhaps TRBD1 (5 bases). This CDR3 region has 15 residues. In germline, CDR1 is SNHLY, CDR2 FYNNEI. V dropped 2 bases and J dropped 7 bases, with 15 bases sitting between them.

V usage is TRBV30 and J usage is TRBJ1-5, with 9 bases lining up with TRBD1. Germline V gene lookup returns CDR1 GTSNPN and CDR2 SVGIG (reference sequence). The CDR3 is 14 residues long. After removal of 1 base from V and 5 bases from J, the junction contained 3 bases not matched to a gene. The CDR3 here is CAWSGGQGDQPQHF. In DNA form, the CDR3 reads TGTGCCTGGAGTGGGGGACAGGGCGATCAGCCCCAGCATTTT.

J is TRBJ1-1 and V is TRBV7-9; D is perhaps TRBD1 (5 bases). V lost 6 bases, J lost 7 bases, and 18 bases lay in between. The CDR3 has 14 amino acids. Germline V CDR1 and CDR2: SEHNR, FQNEAQ (reference sequence). CDR3 residues: CASRDFFGGGEAFF. CDR3 in DNA: TGTGCCAGCAGGGACTTTTTCGGGGGAGGTGAAGCTTTCTTT.

The gene calls are TRBV15 and TRBJ2-7; TRBD2 matches 14 bases. Germline values: CDR1 LNHNV, CDR2 YYDKDF (reference sequence). This CDR3 comprises 16 residues. J was trimmed by 2 bases and V by 2 bases; bases with no gene match: 2. CDR3 sequence reads: CATSRSTSGGAYEQYF. CDR3 coding DNA: TGTGCCACCAGCAGATCGACTAGCGGGGGGGCCTACGAGCAGTACTTC.

V usage is TRBV19 and J usage is TRBJ2-2; 9 nucleotides line up with TRBD1. The trim removed 3 bases at V and 5 bases at J, leaving 13 bases unmatched. Per the germline V gene, CDR1 is LNHDA and CDR2 is SQIVND (reference sequence). The CDR3 has 18 residues. For the CDR3, the DNA is TGTGCCAGTAGTATCCTTTTGTCGGGACAGGGAGGGACCGGGGAGCTGTTTTTT. The encoded protein is CASSILLSGQGGTGELFF.

The chain is built from TRBV29-1 and TRBJ1-3, with D unclear. There are 12 residues in the CDR3. The germline gives CDR1 SQVTM, CDR2 ANQGSEA. V gave up 6 bases and J gave up 1 base, with 7 bases separating them. The CDR3: CSVEGSGNTIYF. The CDR3 DNA reads as TGCAGCGTGGAGGGATCTGGAAACACCATATATTTT. The full variable domain, its missing parts supplied by reference TRBV29-1 and TRBJ1-3, is SAVISQKPSRDICQRGTSLTIQCQVDSQVTMMFWYRQQPGQSLTLIATANQGSEATYESGFVIDKFPISRPNLTFSTLTVSNMSPEDSSIYLCSVEGSGNTIYFGEGSWLTVV.

This chain joins TRBV7-9 and TRBJ2-5, with 7 bases aligning to TRBD2. CDR1 is SEHNR and CDR2 is FQNEAQ in the germline V gene (reference sequence). The V segment lost 1 base and the J segment 5 bases; nucleotides outside the gene matches: 7. The CDR3 spans 15 residues. For the CDR3, the DNA is TGTGCCAGCAGCTTAGTTTGGCCCGGGGGGGAGACCCAGTACTTC. Amino acid sequence: CASSLVWPGGETQYF.

The chain combines TRBV28 with TRBJ1-1; 9 nucleotides match TRBD1. Germline V gene data show CDR1 as MDHEN and CDR2 as SYDVKM. This CDR3 spans 15 amino acids. V lost 6 bases to trimming and J lost 4 bases; unmatched junction nucleotides: 9. The CDR3 reads CASRIGTGLGTEAFF. CDR3 sequence (DNA): TGTGCCAGCAGGATCGGGACAGGGCTGGGCACTGAAGCTTTCTTT.

The chain is built from TRBV6-4 and TRBJ1-6; 7 bases line up with TRBD1. Trimming at V came to 6 bases and at J to 5 bases, leaving 4 bases not matched to a gene. This CDR3 has 14 amino acids. CDR1 and CDR2 from the germline V gene are MRHNA and SNTAGT. The CDR3 here is CASRGGTDNSPLHF. CDR3 DNA sequence: TGTGCCAGCAGGGGTGGGACAGATAATTCACCCCTCCACTTT.

The CDR3 is CASIKLREDTQYF. CDR3 nucleotides: TGTGCCAGCATCAAACTCCGGGAAGATACGCAGTATTTT. V is TRBV7-9 and J is TRBJ2-3; TRBD2 is a possible D gene (5 bases). Per the germline V gene, CDR1 is SEHNR and CDR2 is FQNEAQ (reference sequence). The CDR3 spans 13 residues. V was trimmed by 7 bases and J by 5 bases, leaving 13 bases between them.

J is TRBJ2-7 and V is TRBV4-1; D is ambiguous. CDR1 is MGHRA, CDR2 YSYEKL, per germline. This CDR3 is built from 13 residues. Trimming cost V 0 bases and J 3 bases, with 6 bases left between them. CDR3 DNA: TGCGCCAGCAGCCAAGACGGTCTCTACGAGCAGTACTTC. This encodes CASSQDGLYEQYF.

The genes are TRBV7-8 and TRBJ2-7, with D perhaps matching TRBD2 (6 bases). The germline CDR1 and CDR2 sequences are SGHVS and FQNEAQ. Trimming cost V 1 base and J 4 bases, with 14 bases left between them. The CDR3 runs 15 residues. The CDR3: CASSLEAGTMYEQYF. The CDR3 bases are TGTGCCAGCAGCTTAGAGGCGGGAACGATGTACGAGCAGTACTTC.

The chain has TRBV29-1 and TRBJ1-2; 7 bases map to TRBD1. V shed 3 bases and J 0 bases; nucleotides not matched to a gene: 7. Germline CDR1 is SQVTM and CDR2 is ANQGSEA. CDR3 length: 15 residues. CDR3 sequence (DNA): TGCAGCGTTGAGACCAGGGACAGTTCTAACTATGGCTACACCTTC. This sequence encodes CSVETRDSSNYGYTF.

This chain links TRBV5-1 with TRBJ1-4; TRBD1 aligns across 7 bases. CDR3 length: 15 residues. CDR1 and CDR2 (germline): SGHRS, YFSETQ. The V gene end was trimmed by 4 bases and the J gene end by 0 bases; junction bases not matched to a gene: 3. The CDR3 region is CASSDQGATNEKLFF. The CDR3 region has the DNA TGCGCCAGCAGCGACCAGGGGGCAACTAATGAAAAACTGTTTTTT.

The genes are TRBV7-2 and TRBJ1-2, with a weak D call TRBD1 (5 bases). V dropped 3 bases and J dropped 6 bases, with 14 bases sitting between them. There are 14 residues in the CDR3. CDR1 is SGHTA and CDR2 is FQGNSA in the germline V gene. The CDR3 nucleotides read TGTGCCAGCAGCTTTTTTGTTGGGGGGGATGGCTACACCTTC. Translation: CASSFFVGGDGYTF.

The chain has TRBV11-2 and TRBJ2-3, with a possible D match to TRBD1 (6 bases). The CDR3 contains 15 residues. V lost 4 bases and J lost 1, with 12 bases in between. Germline CDR1 is SGHAT and CDR2 is FQNNGV. Written as DNA, the CDR3 is TGTGCCAGCAGCTCTCGACAGGCACGCACAGATACGCAGTATTTT. Translation gives CASSSRQARTDTQYF.

The chain couples TRBV10-3 to TRBJ2-2, with 7 bases fitting TRBD1. This CDR3 region has 17 residues. J was trimmed by 2 bases and V by 0 bases; bases with no gene match: 6. CDR1 ENHRY and CDR2 SYGVKD come from the germline V gene. The CDR3 sequence: CAISESKGQSNTGELFF. In DNA, the CDR3 is TGTGCCATCAGTGAGTCAAAGGGACAGTCAAACACCGGGGAGCTGTTTTTT.

The chain recombines TRBV29-1 with TRBJ2-2; 9 bases agree with TRBD1. The germline V gene encodes CDR1 SQVTM and CDR2 ANQGSEA. This CDR3 region has 15 residues. With V trimmed by 4 bases and J by 3 bases, 6 bases remained unmatched. The CDR3 coding sequence is TGCAGCGTTGGACTCGGGACAGGGCACACCGGGGAGCTGTTTTTT. It translates to CSVGLGTGHTGELFF.

For the CDR3, the DNA is TGTGCCAGCAGTTCAGGACAGGCCTATGGCTACACCTTC. Its protein product is CASSSGQAYGYTF. The chain joins TRBV28 to TRBJ1-2; TRBD1 matches at 7 bases. CDR1 and CDR2 (germline): MDHEN, SYDVKM. Trimming cost V 4 bases and J 4 bases; bases outside gene matches: 3. CDR3 length: 13 amino acids.